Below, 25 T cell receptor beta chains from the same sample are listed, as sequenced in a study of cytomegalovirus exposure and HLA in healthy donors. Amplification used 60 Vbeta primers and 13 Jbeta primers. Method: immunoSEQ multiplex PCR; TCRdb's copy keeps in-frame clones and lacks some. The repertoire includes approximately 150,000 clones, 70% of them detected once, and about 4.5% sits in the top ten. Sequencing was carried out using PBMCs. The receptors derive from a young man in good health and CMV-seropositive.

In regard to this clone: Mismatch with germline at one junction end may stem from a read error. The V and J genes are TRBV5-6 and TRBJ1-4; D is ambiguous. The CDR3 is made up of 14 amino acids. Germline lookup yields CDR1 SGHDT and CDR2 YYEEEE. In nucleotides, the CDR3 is TGTGCCAGCAGTCCTGGGAATCGGGAAAAACCGGGGATTTTT. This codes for CASSPGNREKPGIF.

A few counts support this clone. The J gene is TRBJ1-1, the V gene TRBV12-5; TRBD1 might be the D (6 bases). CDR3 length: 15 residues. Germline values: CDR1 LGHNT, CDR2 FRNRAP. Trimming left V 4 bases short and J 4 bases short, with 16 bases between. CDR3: CASGSDGRGRTEAFF. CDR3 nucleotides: TGTGCTAGTGGTTCTGACGGCAGGGGACGCACTGAAGCTTTCTTT. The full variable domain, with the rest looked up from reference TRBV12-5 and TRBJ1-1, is DARVTQTPRHKVTEMGQEVTMRCQPILGHNTVFWYRQTMMQGLELLAYFRNRAPLDDSGMPKDRFSAEMPDATLATLKIQPSEPRDSAVYFCASGSDGRGRTEAFFGQGTRLTVV.

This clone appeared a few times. In nucleotides, the CDR3 is TGTGCCACCTCCGCCGGAGTGAACACTGAAGCTTTCTTT. Protein product: CATSAGVNTEAFF. The chain combines TRBV15 with TRBJ1-1; D is undetermined. There are 13 residues in the CDR3. Germline V CDR1 and CDR2: LNHNV, YYDKDF (reference sequence). The V gene lost 8 bases and the J gene lost 0 bases, with 10 bases spanning the gap.

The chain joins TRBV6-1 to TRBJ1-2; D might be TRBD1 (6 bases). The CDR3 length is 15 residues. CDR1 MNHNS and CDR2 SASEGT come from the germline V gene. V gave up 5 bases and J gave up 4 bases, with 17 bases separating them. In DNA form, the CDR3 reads TGTGCCAGCAGTACCGGGACAACTGGGGGCTATGGCTACACCTTC. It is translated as CASSTGTTGGYGYTF.

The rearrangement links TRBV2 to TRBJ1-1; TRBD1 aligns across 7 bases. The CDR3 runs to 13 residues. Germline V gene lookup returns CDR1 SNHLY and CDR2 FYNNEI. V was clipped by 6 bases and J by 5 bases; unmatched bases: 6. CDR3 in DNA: TGTGCCAGCAGCCGGGACAGTATTACTGAAGCTTTCTTT. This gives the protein CASSRDSITEAFF.

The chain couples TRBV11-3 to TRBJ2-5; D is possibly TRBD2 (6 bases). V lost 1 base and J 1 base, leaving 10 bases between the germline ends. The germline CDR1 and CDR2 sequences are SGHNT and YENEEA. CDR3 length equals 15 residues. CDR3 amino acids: CASSLGGRIQETQYF. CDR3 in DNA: TGTGCCAGCAGCTTAGGAGGGAGGATCCAAGAGACCCAGTACTTC. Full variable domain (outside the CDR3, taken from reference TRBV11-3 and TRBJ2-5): EAGVVQSPRYKIIEKKQPVAFWCNPISGHNTLYWYLQNLGQGPELLIRYENEEAVDDSQLPKDRFSAERLKGVDSTLKIQPAELGDSAVYLCASSLGGRIQETQYFGPGTRLLVL.

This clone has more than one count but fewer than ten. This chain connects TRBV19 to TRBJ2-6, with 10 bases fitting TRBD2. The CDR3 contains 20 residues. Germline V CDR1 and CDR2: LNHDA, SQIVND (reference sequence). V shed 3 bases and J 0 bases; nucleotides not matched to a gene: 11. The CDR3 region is CASSMRELAGAPSGANVLTF. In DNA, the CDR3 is TGTGCCAGTAGTATGCGGGAGCTAGCGGGGGCACCCTCTGGGGCCAACGTCCTGACTTTC.

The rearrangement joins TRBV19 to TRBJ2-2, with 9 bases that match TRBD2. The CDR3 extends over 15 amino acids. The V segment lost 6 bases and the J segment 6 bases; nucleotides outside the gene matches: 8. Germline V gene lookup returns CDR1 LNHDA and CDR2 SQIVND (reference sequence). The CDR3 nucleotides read TGTGCCAGTAGGGGTAGCGGGAGTAGCGCCGGGGAGCTGTTTTTT. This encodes CASRGSGSSAGELFF.

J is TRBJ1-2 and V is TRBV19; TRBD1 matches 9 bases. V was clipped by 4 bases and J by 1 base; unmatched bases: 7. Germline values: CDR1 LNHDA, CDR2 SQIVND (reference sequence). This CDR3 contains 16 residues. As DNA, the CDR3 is TGTGCCAGTAGTACTACCGGGACAGGGATTAACTATGGCTACACCTTC. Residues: CASSTTGTGINYGYTF.

CDR3: CSVGALQGAKNIQYF. CDR3 nucleotide sequence: TGCAGCGTTGGGGCCTTACAGGGGGCCAAAAACATTCAGTACTTC. V usage is TRBV29-1 and J usage is TRBJ2-4, with 7 bases matching TRBD1. The CDR3 consists of 15 residues. With 4 bases clipped from V and 1 base from J, the junction kept 7 bases outside the gene matches. Germline V gene lookup returns CDR1 SQVTM and CDR2 ANQGSEA.

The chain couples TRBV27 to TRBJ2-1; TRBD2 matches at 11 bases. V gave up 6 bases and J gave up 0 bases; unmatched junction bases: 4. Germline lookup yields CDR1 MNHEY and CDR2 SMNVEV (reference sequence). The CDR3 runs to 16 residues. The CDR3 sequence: CASSLAGGISYNEQFF. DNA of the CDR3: TGTGCCAGCAGCCTAGCGGGAGGAATCTCCTACAATGAGCAGTTCTTC.

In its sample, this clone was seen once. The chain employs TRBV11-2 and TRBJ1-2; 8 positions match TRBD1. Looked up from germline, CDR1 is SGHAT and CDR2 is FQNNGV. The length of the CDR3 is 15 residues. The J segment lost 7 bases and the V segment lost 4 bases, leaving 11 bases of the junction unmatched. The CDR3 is CASSSTPGGSIGYTF. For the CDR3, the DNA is TGTGCCAGCAGCTCCACCCCAGGGGGCTCTATTGGCTACACCTTC.

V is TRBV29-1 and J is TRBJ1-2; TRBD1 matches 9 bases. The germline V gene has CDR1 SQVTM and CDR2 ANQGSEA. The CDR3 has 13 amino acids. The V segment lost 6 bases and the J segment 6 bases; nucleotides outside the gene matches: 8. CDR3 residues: CSVRDRVGNGYTF. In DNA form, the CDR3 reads TGCAGCGTAAGGGACAGGGTGGGGAATGGCTACACCTTC.

For the CDR3, the DNA is TGTGCCAGCAGTGAGGTGAGACACCCCTCTGGGGCCAACGTCCTGACTTTC. This gives the protein CASSEVRHPSGANVLTF. The chain carries TRBV2 and TRBJ2-6; no firm D call. Germline-derived CDR1 and CDR2 are SNHLY and FYNNEI. There are 17 residues in the CDR3. Trimming removed 3 bases from V and 0 bases from J, with 12 bases in between. The entire variable domain, with the rest obtained from reference TRBV2 and TRBJ2-6, is as follows: EPEVTQTPSHQVTQMGQEVILRCVPISNHLYFYWYRQILGQKVEFLVSFYNNEISEKSEIFDDQFSVERPDGSNFTLKIRSTKLEDSAMYFCASSEVRHPSGANVLTFGAGSRLTVL.

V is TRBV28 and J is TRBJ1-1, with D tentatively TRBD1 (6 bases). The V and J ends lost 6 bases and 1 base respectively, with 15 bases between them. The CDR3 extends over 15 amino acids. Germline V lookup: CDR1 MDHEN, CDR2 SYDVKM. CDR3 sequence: CASRQEDSSNTEAFF. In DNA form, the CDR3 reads TGTGCCAGCAGACAAGAGGACAGTTCGAACACTGAAGCTTTCTTT.

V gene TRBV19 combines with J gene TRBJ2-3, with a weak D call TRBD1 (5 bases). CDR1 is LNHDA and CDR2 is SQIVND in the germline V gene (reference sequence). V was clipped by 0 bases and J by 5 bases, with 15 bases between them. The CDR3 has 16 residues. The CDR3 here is CASSIDRSRVGDTQYF. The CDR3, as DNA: TGTGCCAGTAGTATAGATAGGAGCAGGGTGGGAGATACGCAGTATTTT.

This chain's CDR3 is CASSPQGAGELFF. The DNA for the CDR3 is TGTGCCAGCTCACCACAGGGGGCCGGGGAGCTGTTTTTT. This chain uses TRBV18 with TRBJ2-2; D is possibly TRBD1 (6 bases). The CDR3 has 13 residues. Germline V gives CDR1 KGHSH, CDR2 LQKENI. V lost 1 base and J lost 6, with 6 bases in between.

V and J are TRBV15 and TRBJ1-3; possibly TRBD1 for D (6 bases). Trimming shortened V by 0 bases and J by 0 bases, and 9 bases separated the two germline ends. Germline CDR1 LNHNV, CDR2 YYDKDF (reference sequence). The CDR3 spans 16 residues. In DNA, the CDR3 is TGTGCCACCAGCAGAGATGGACAGCTCTCTGGAAACACCATATATTTT. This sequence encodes CATSRDGQLSGNTIYF.

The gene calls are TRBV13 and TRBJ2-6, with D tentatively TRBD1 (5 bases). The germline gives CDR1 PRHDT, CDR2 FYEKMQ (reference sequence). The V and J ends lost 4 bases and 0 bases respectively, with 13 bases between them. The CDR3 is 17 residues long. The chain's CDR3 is CASSSAGLNSGANVLTF. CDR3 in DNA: TGTGCCAGCAGCTCCGCAGGGTTAAACTCTGGGGCCAACGTCCTGACTTTC.

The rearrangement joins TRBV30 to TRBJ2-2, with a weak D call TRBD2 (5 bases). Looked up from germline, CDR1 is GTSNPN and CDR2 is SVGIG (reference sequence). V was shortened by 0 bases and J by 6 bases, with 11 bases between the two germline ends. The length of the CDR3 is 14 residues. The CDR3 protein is CAWSVLPSSGELFF. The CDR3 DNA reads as TGTGCCTGGAGTGTACTCCCTAGCTCCGGGGAGCTGTTTTTT.

The CDR3 DNA is TGTGCCAGCAGCTTTGGACAGGGCCTACGGACTGAAGCTTTCTTT. This encodes CASSFGQGLRTEAFF. The gene calls are TRBV5-6 and TRBJ1-1; 8 bases fit TRBD1. From germline, CDR1 is SGHDT and CDR2 YYEEEE. Germline trimming cut 2 bases from V and 5 bases from J; bases unmatched to any gene: 8. This CDR3 contains 15 residues.

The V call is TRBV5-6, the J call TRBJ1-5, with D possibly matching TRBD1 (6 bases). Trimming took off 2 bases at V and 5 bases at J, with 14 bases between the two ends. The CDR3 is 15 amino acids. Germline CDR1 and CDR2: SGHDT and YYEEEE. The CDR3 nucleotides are TGTGCCAGCAGCTTCGAAGGACAGCCCGATCAGCCCCAGCATTTT. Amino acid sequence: CASSFEGQPDQPQHF.

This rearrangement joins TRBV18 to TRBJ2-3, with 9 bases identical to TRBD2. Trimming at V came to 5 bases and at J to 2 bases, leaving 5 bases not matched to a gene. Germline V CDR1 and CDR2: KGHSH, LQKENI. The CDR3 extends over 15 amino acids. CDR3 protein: CASSSLAGLTDTQYF. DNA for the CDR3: TGTGCCAGCTCATCACTAGCGGGCCTCACAGATACGCAGTATTTT.

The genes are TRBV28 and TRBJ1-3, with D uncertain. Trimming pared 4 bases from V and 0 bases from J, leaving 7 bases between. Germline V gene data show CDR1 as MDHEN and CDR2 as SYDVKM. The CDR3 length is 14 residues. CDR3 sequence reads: CASSSLSSGNTIYF. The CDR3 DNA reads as TGTGCCAGCAGTTCACTGAGCTCTGGAAACACCATATATTTT.

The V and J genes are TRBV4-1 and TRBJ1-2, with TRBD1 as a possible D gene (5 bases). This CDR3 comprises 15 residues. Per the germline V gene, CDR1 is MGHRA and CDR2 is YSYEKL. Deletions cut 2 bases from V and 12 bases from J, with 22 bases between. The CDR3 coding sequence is TGCGCCAGCAGCCAAACCTTGTTCGCTCAGGGTAGGGACACCTTC. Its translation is CASSQTLFAQGRDTF.